This T cell receptor beta chain was sequenced during a study of blood T cell repertoires in COVID-19. Some clones are missing from TCRdb's copy, which holds only in-frame ones; the method was immunoSEQ multiplex PCR. The data contain tens of thousands of clones, roughly nine tenths of them singletons. The ends lost 5 bases at V and 10 bases at J; junction bases unmatched: 14. CDR3 length equals 17 residues. Germline V lookup: CDR1 SGHNT, CDR2 YENEEA. This clonotype originated in a man aged 70 or older with active COVID-19. The material sequenced was peripheral blood. V is TRBV11-3 and J is TRBJ1-6; 10 nucleotides line up with TRBD1. The CDR3 loop is CASSPAQKDRGQSPLHF. The DNA of the CDR3 is TGTGCCAGCAGCCCGGCCCAAAAAGACAGGGGGCAATCACCCCTCCACTTT.